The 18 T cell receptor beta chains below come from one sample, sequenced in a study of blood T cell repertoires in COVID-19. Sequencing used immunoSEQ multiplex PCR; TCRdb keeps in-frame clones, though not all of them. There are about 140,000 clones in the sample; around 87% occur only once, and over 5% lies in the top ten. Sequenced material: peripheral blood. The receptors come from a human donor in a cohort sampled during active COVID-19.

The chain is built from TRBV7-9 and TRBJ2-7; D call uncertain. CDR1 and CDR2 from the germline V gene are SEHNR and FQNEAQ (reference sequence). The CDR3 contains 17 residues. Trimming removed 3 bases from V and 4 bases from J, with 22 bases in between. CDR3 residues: CASSLYSYGKAPYEQYF. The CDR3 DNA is TGTGCCAGCAGCTTGTACAGTTACGGCAAGGCCCCATACGAGCAGTACTTC.

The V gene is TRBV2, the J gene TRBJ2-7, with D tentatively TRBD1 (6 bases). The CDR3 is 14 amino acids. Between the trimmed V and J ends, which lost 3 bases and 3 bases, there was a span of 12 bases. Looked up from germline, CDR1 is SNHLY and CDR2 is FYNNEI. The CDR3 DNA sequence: TGTGCCAGCAGTGACCTACAGGGCCTCTACGAGCAGTACTTC. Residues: CASSDLQGLYEQYF.

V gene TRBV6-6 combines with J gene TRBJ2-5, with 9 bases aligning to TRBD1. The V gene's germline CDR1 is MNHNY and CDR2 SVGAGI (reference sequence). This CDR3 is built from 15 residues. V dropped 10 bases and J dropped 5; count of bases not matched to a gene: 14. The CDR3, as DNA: TGTGCCACCATCAATGGGGACAGGGAGTTCGAGACCCAGTACTTC. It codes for CATINGDREFETQYF.

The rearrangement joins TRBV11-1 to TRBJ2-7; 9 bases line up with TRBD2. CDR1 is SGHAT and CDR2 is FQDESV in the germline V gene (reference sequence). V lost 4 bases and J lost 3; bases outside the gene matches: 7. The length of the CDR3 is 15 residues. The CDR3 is CASSSVPAGGYEQYF. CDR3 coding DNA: TGTGCCAGCAGCTCGGTCCCAGCGGGGGGCTACGAGCAGTACTTC.

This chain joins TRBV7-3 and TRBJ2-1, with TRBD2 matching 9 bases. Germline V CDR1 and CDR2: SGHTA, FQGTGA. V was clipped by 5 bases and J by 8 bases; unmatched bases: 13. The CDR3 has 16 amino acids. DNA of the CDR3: TGTGCCAGCAGCCCCCGCCTTGGCGGGGGGGCATATGAGCAGTTCTTC. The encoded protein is CASSPRLGGGAYEQFF.

The CDR3 DNA sequence: TGTGCCAGCGAGAGGGGGCTGAGGACCTACAATGAGCAGTTCTTC. Translated, it gives CASERGLRTYNEQFF. The V gene is TRBV7-2, the J gene TRBJ2-1, with 7 nucleotides matching TRBD1. CDR1 is SGHTA, CDR2 FQGNSA, per germline. V shed 8 bases and J 2 bases; nucleotides not matched to a gene: 9. This CDR3 region has 15 residues.

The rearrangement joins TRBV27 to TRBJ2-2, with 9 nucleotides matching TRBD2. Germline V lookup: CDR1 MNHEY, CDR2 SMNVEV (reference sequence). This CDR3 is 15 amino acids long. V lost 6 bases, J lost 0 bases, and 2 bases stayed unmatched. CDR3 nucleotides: TGTGCCAGCAGGGGACTAGCAGCGAACACCGGGGAGCTGTTTTTT. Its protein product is CASRGLAANTGELFF.

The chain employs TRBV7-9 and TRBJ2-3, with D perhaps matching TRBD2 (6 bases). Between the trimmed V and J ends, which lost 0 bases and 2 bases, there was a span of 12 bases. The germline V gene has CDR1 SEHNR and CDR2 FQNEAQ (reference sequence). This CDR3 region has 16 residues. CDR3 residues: CASSLAVAGNTDTQYF. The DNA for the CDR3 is TGTGCCAGCAGCTTAGCGGTGGCGGGGAACACAGATACGCAGTATTTT.

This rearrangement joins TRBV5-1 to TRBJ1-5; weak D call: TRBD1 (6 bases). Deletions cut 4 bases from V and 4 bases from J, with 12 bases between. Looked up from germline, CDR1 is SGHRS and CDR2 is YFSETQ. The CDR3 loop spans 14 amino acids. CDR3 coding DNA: TGCGCCAGCAGCCCCGGACAGAATAATCAGCCCCAGCATTTT. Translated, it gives CASSPGQNNQPQHF.

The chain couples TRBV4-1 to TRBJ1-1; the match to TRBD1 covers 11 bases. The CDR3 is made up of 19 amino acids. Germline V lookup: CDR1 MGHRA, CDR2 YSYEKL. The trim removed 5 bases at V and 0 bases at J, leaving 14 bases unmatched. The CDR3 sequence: CASSRLPLGQGGMNTEAFF. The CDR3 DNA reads TGCGCCAGCAGCAGACTCCCCCTGGGACAGGGGGGAATGAACACTGAAGCTTTCTTT.

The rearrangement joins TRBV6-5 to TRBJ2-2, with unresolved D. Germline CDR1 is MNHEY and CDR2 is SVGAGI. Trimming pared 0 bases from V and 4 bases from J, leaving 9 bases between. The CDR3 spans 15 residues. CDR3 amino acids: CASSYSRGATGELFF. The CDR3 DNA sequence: TGTGCCAGCAGTTACTCGAGAGGAGCCACCGGGGAGCTGTTTTTT.

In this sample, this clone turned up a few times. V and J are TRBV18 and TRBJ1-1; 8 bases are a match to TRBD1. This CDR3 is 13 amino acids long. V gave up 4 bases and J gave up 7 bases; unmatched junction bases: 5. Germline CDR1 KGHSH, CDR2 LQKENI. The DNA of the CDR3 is TGTGCCAGCTCACGTTCCGGGACAGGTGAAGCTTTCTTT. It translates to CASSRSGTGEAFF.

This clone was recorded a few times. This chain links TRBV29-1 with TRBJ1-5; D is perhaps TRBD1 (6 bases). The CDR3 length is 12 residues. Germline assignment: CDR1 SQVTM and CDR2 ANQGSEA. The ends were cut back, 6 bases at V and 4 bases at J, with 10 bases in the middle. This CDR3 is CSVQTGNQPQHF. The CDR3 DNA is TGCAGCGTACAAACAGGGAATCAGCCCCAGCATTTT. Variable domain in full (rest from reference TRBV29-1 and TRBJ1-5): SAVISQKPSRDICQRGTSLTIQCQVDSQVTMMFWYRQQPGQSLTLIATANQGSEATYESGFVIDKFPISRPNLTFSTLTVSNMSPEDSSIYLCSVQTGNQPQHFGDGTRLSIL.

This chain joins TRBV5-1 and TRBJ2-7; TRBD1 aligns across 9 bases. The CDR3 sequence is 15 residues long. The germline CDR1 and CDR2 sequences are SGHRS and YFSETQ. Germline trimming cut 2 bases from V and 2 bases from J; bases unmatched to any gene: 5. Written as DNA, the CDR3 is TGCGCCAGCAGCTTCTGGACAGGGGAACCCTACGAGCAGTACTTC. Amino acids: CASSFWTGEPYEQYF.

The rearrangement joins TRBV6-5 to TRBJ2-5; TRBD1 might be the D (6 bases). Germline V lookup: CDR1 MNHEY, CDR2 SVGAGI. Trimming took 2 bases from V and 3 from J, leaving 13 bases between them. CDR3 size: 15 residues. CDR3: CASSYSEGEKETQYF. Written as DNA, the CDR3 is TGTGCCAGCAGTTACAGTGAGGGGGAAAAAGAGACCCAGTACTTC.

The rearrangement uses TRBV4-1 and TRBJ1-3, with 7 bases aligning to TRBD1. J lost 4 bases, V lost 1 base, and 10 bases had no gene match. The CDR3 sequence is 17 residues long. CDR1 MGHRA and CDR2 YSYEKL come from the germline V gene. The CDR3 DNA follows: TGCGCCAGCAGCCAAGGGGCCCAGAGGGGGCACGGAAACACCATATATTTT. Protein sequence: CASSQGAQRGHGNTIYF.

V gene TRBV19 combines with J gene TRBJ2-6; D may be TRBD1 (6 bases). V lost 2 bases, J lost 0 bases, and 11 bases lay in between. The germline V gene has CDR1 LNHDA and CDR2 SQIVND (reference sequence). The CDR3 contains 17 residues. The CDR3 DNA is TGTGCCAGTAGTATAAACAGGGCGAACTCTGGGGCCAACGTCCTGACTTTC. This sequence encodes CASSINRANSGANVLTF.

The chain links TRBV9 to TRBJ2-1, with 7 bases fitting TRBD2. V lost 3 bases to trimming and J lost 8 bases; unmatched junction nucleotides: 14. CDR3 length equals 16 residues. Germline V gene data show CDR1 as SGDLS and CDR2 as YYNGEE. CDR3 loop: CASSEVAGVQSDEQFF. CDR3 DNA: TGTGCCAGCAGCGAAGTCGCGGGAGTACAGTCTGATGAGCAGTTCTTC.